This TCR beta chain was recorded in a study of cytomegalovirus exposure and HLA in healthy donors. For the study at large: Most donors, just over 80% of over 300 genotyped, fell in the Caucasian-associated ancestry cluster.

Study-wide findings and caveats: The listing of 150 to 200 TCR beta chains classed them as cytomegalovirus-associated. The dataset shows that most TCR sequences were rare, while some public TCRs occurred in many donors.

The CDR3 has 16 amino acids. Germline assignment: CDR1 MNHEY and CDR2 SVGAGI. Trimming took 3 bases from V and 7 from J, leaving 18 bases between them. As concerns this clone: Its target is not known.

PCR involved 60 Vbeta and 13 Jbeta primers. The protocol was immunoSEQ multiplex PCR, while the TCRdb copy is restricted to in-frame clones and leaves out a portion. Listed are 200,000 to 250,000 clones; roughly 0.89% falls within the top ten. V usage is TRBV6-5 and J usage is TRBJ1-4; D unclear. Material for sequencing was PBMCs. The TCR sequence derives from a woman aged 25-40 years in good health and CMV-seropositive. The CDR3 here is CASSYTQREGGEKLFF. The CDR3 nucleotides are TGTGCCAGCAGTTATACGCAGCGAGAGGGAGGTGAAAAACTGTTTTTT.